This T cell receptor (beta chain) was sequenced during a study of CD4+ T cells in melanoma. Overall study findings and caveats: Diverse differentiation states were reported for melanoma neoantigen-specific CD4+ T cells. CD8+ T cell, macrophage and B cell function reportedly correlated with neoantigen-specific CD4+ T cells.

The table came from immunoSEQ multiplex PCR; TCRdb's copy has only in-frame clones and leaves some out. The sample records around 55,000 clones, about 72% being singletons. In regard to this clone: Its specificity is unknown.

Per germline, CDR1 SNHLY and CDR2 FYNNEI. The J segment lost 6 bases and the V segment lost 7 bases, leaving 10 bases of the junction unmatched. This CDR3 spans 15 amino acids. The sequencing sample was made of tumor tissue. The clonotype originates from a human donor with melanoma. The V call is TRBV2, the J call TRBJ2-1, with 9 positions matching TRBD1. The CDR3 is CASTHSLTGGNEQFF. The DNA for the CDR3 is TGTGCCAGCACCCACTCGTTGACAGGGGGCAATGAGCAGTTCTTC.